Each of the 15 T cell receptor beta chains below was sequenced from the same sample in a study of blood T cell repertoires in COVID-19. Sequencing was performed with immunoSEQ multiplex PCR; in TCRdb, only in-frame clones are kept and a portion is missing. This sample has about 160,000 clones; 70% to 90% occur once, and the top ten carry around 6.9%. The sequenced material came from peripheral blood. Source of these receptors: a man older than 75 with COVID-19, enrolled during active disease.

The chain joins TRBV10-3 to TRBJ1-4, with unresolved D. Per germline, CDR1 ENHRY and CDR2 SYGVKD. CDR3 size: 12 residues. Trimming took off 5 bases at V and 7 bases at J, with 8 bases between the two ends. The CDR3 DNA sequence: TGTGCCATCAGTTCTACTTCTGAAAAACTGTTTTTT. Protein product: CAISSTSEKLFF.

This clone was detected only a few times. This sequence joins TRBV6-5 and TRBJ1-1, with D unresolved. Trimming cost V 1 base and J 0 bases, with 12 bases left between them. CDR1 and CDR2 from the germline V gene are MNHEY and SVGAGI. The CDR3 sequence is 16 residues long. The CDR3 DNA is TGTGCCAGCAGTTACTTGGGCGTGAGGGTGAACACTGAAGCTTTCTTT. This gives the protein CASSYLGVRVNTEAFF.

The CDR3 loop reads CASSLTGTKKETQYF. In nucleotides, the CDR3 is TGTGCCAGCAGCCTGACCGGGACAAAAAAAGAGACCCAGTACTTC. The chain has TRBV9 and TRBJ2-5, with D maybe TRBD1 (6 bases). The germline V and J ends were trimmed by 4 bases and 3 bases, with 16 bases remaining between them. This CDR3 has 15 amino acids. The V gene's germline CDR1 is SGDLS and CDR2 YYNGEE.

A single count supports this clone. This sequence joins TRBV2 and TRBJ2-7; 10 bases line up with TRBD1. CDR3 length equals 14 residues. Trimming removed 6 bases from V and 0 bases from J; junction bases left unmatched: 2. Germline assignment: CDR1 SNHLY and CDR2 FYNNEI. CDR3 residues: CASRRQGASYEQYF. As DNA, the CDR3 is TGTGCCAGCAGGAGACAGGGGGCCTCCTACGAGCAGTACTTC.

The genes are TRBV13 and TRBJ2-7; 7 positions agree with TRBD1. The V gene's germline CDR1 is PRHDT and CDR2 FYEKMQ (reference sequence). Losses at the gene ends were 5 bases for V and 1 base for J; bases not matched to a gene: 5. This CDR3 comprises 14 residues. CDR3 residues: CASSRDRQSYEQYF. The DNA of the CDR3 is TGTGCCAGCAGCCGGGACAGACAGTCCTACGAGCAGTACTTC.

In this sample, this clone turned up many times. This chain connects TRBV4-2 to TRBJ1-1; D may be TRBD1 (5 bases). CDR3 size: 14 residues. CDR1 is LGHNA and CDR2 is YNFKEQ in the germline V gene. The germline V and J ends were trimmed by 2 bases and 1 base, with 8 bases remaining between them. CDR3 coding DNA: TGTGCCAGCAGCCAACCGGGGGGGAACACTGAAGCTTTCTTT. This translates into CASSQPGGNTEAFF.

This clone was seen a few times. The chain links TRBV7-2 to TRBJ2-5, with D possibly being TRBD1 (6 bases). This CDR3 spans 14 amino acids. V was trimmed by 1 base and J by 5 bases, leaving 11 bases between them. Germline V lookup: CDR1 SGHTA, CDR2 FQGNSA. CDR3 region: CASSLEQGRETQYF. The CDR3 region has the DNA TGTGCCAGCAGCTTAGAGCAGGGGCGGGAGACCCAGTACTTC.

The chain links TRBV10-3 to TRBJ1-1; 9 bases agree with TRBD1. The CDR3 sequence is 14 residues long. Germline trimming cut 2 bases from V and 5 bases from J; bases unmatched to any gene: 3. Germline-derived CDR1 and CDR2 are ENHRY and SYGVKD. The CDR3 coding sequence is TGTGCCATCAGTGAGGACAGGGGGGGGACTGAAGCTTTCTTT. This sequence encodes CAISEDRGGTEAFF.

V and J are TRBV28 and TRBJ1-2; 7 bases are shared with TRBD1. Germline V gene sequence: CDR1 MDHEN, CDR2 SYDVKM. CDR3 length equals 12 residues. The J segment lost 5 bases and the V segment lost 6 bases, leaving 3 bases of the junction unmatched. The CDR3 nucleotides read TGTGCCAGCAGACAGGGGAGGTATGGCTACACCTTC. This translates into CASRQGRYGYTF.

With respect to this clone: Other DNA sequences within the sample encode an identical CDR3. The V and J genes are TRBV7-9 and TRBJ1-2; no reliable D call. Germline loops: CDR1 SEHNR, CDR2 FQNEAQ (reference sequence). V was clipped by 6 bases and J by 8 bases, with 13 bases between them. CDR3 length: 12 residues. The CDR3 nucleotides read TGTGCCAGCAGTTCCGGGGTTGGGGGCTACACCTTC. Its protein is CASSSGVGGYTF.

The chain carries TRBV19 and TRBJ2-1; 7 nucleotides align to TRBD1. V shed 0 bases and J 9 bases; nucleotides not matched to a gene: 8. CDR1 LNHDA and CDR2 SQIVND come from the germline V gene (reference sequence). The CDR3 is 15 amino acids. CDR3 in DNA: TGTGCCAGTAGTATAGAACCAAGGGGGCGGGCTGAGCAGTTCTTC. Translating it yields CASSIEPRGRAEQFF.

V and J are TRBV18 and TRBJ2-7; 10 nucleotides align to TRBD1. The CDR3 runs to 15 residues. The V gene's germline CDR1 is KGHSH and CDR2 LQKENI. V trimming: 4 bases; J trimming: 6 bases; junction bases outside the gene matches: 9. The CDR3: CASSLSGQGKSEQYF. The CDR3 region has the DNA TGTGCCAGCTCACTATCGGGACAGGGGAAGAGCGAGCAGTACTTC.

This clone came up once. V and J are TRBV9 and TRBJ1-3; D is possibly TRBD1 (6 bases). CDR3 length equals 17 residues. V was cut by 3 bases and J by 0 bases, with 16 bases left in between. Per germline, CDR1 SGDLS and CDR2 YYNGEE. The CDR3 is CASSASLQGNSGNTIYF. DNA for the CDR3: TGTGCCAGCAGCGCCTCCCTACAGGGTAACTCTGGAAACACCATATATTTT.

The V gene is TRBV6-5, the J gene TRBJ1-1; D ambiguous. This CDR3 has 12 amino acids. With 7 bases removed from V and 6 bases from J, the gap between germline ends came to 12 bases. The germline CDR1 and CDR2 sequences are MNHEY and SVGAGI. The CDR3 sequence is CASTRPGSEAFF. The CDR3 DNA is TGTGCCAGCACCCGACCGGGGTCTGAAGCTTTCTTT.

The chain links TRBV14 to TRBJ2-3; 8 bases are shared with TRBD2. The CDR3 runs 14 residues. Germline lookup yields CDR1 SGHDN and CDR2 FVKESK. J was trimmed by 1 base and V by 4 bases; bases with no gene match: 1. The CDR3 DNA follows: TGTGCCAGCAGCCTCGGGGGGGGCACAGATACGCAGTATTTT. Translation: CASSLGGGTDTQYF.